Described below is a single T cell receptor beta chain sequence and its context. Its recognized antigen is unknown. Germline is not matched at one junction end, which may reflect a read error. Other DNA sequences of this sample code for an identical CDR3. CDR1 and CDR2, per the germline V gene, are SGDLS and YYNGEE. The CDR3 has 13 amino acids, counting the end cysteine and phenylalanine. CDR3 DNA is the only sequence kept; it has 39 bases, read in frame from the first base. The CDR3 regions of human TCRbeta chains were analyzed by immunosequencing. In the paper's pipeline: TCRs in the repertoires were matched against a reference library of SARS-CoV-2-specific TCRs that had been generated with the MIRA antigen-specificity platform. Breadth meant the fraction of unique TCRs that were SARS-CoV-2-associated, whereas depth meant the fraction of total T cells that were SARS-CoV-2-associated. Using the MIRA data, each spike-specific TCR was assigned both to the spike region to which the TCR was reactive and to a CD4 or CD8 class. Log10-transformed breadth and depth values were compared by one-way ANOVA with Sidak's multiple comparisons tests. Not all clones reach the TCRdb copy of this immuneACCESS table, which keeps in-frame sequences only. Checked studies attribute under half of the gap to unresolved V genes and leave the rest unexplained. V and J calls and clone size are copied from that table; D and trimming were computed from the DNA. Across this sample there are approximately 120,000 clones, with around nine tenths seen only once. Clones ranked in the top ten supply over 15% of the sample.

Read against the paper, the sample's time point label means: baseline before first vaccination. The vaccinee samples were drawn from two UK trials, COV001 and COV002, one of which was a single-blind randomized controlled phase 2/3 trial testing AZD1222 (ChAdOx1 nCoV-19) in healthy adults. For TCRbeta chain sequencing, PBMC samples from trial participants were taken at day 0 and at day 28 after the second dose. These data belong to a study of T cell responses to AZD1222 COVID-19 vaccine (dated by TCRdb to 2020 to 2023). Concerning the study at large: Because spike-specific TCR depth and breadth did not differ between the two schedules, AZD1222 recipients who got a second dose at roughly 4 weeks were pooled with those who got a second dose at roughly 12 weeks. Trial participants were enrolled into age subgroups of 18-55, 56-69 and 70-plus years, which contained around 140, 26 and 57 TCR-sequenced participants, respectively. TCR sequencing covered some 240 trial participants: approximately 200 given two doses of AZD1222 and 26 given two doses of MenACWY control vaccine. Summary of the overall study and its limitations: Reportedly, close to half of the unique spike-specific TCRs recognized epitopes lying outside the regions that are mutated in the B.1.351 and B.1.1.7 variants. After two AZD1222 doses, spike-specific TCR breadth and depth were significantly higher than at day 0 and than in MenACWY recipients. No day 14 peak-response samples were available, so repertoires were characterized only after the peak T cell response. Most participants were white British and females outnumbered males, and the authors suggested that clonal diversity may have been underestimated. The vaccine-associated CD4 TCRs covered the entire spike protein, and the dominant responses fell in regions 160-218 and 743-854. Conclusions about previously exposed vaccinees are limited because only six or seven AZD1222 recipients were SARS-CoV-2 seropositive at baseline. In the small 56-69-year group, the increase in depth fell short of significance, most likely because of low power.

The rearrangement joined TRBV9 to TRBJ1-3; the D segment could be TRBD1, given 6 matching bases. This specimen consisted of peripheral blood, obtained on day 0 of AZD1222 vaccination. The sequence derives from an adult in good health. CDR3 sequence: CASSRGAGNTIYF. The bases are TGTGCCAGCAGCCGGGGGGCTGGAAACACTATATATTTT. Here the CDR3 is joined to the reference TRBV9 and TRBJ1-3 genes, and the full variable domain is: DSGVTQTPKHLITATGQRVTLRCSPRSGDLSVYWYQQSLDQGLQFLIQYYNGEERAKGNILERFSAQQFPDLHSELNLSSLELGDSALYFCASSRGAGNTIYFGEGSWLTVV.